One sample yielded the 16 T cell receptor beta chains listed below, sequenced in a study of CD8 T cells in ankylosing spondylitis. Findings and limits, study-wide: Made up of about eight highly homologous variants, a TCR beta motif appeared characteristic of ankylosing spondylitis blood.

TCRdb reprocessed the 5' RACE reads via MiXCR and lists one record per CDR3 protein. The sample has hundreds of thousands of distinct CDR3 sequences, approximately 12% seen once. These receptors have no identified antigens. Sequenced sample: blood, either unsorted or a sorted T cell fraction (not recorded which). These TCRs come from a male donor with ankylosing spondylitis.

This clonotype was observed a handful of times. The V call is TRBV10-3, the J call TRBJ2-4; D might be TRBD1 (5 bases). V lost 0 bases and J lost 0, with 12 bases in between. The CDR3 has 17 amino acids. Germline V CDR1 and CDR2: ENHRY, SYGVKD. DNA for the CDR3: TGTGCCATCAGTGAGTCGACGTCAGGGATAGCCAAAAACATTCAGTACTTC. Its protein product is CAISESTSGIAKNIQYF.

This clonotype was seen more than once but under ten times. The chain uses TRBV15 and TRBJ1-2; the D is unclear. Germline values: CDR1 LNHNV, CDR2 YYDKDF (reference sequence). The V end lost 0 bases, the J end lost 5 bases, and 10 bases lay between the germline ends. CDR3 length: 14 amino acids. The CDR3 bases are TGTGCCACCAGCAGAGATAGGGTTGGGTATGGCTACACCTTC. It translates to CATSRDRVGYGYTF. The variable domain in full, completed from reference TRBV15 and TRBJ1-2, reads DAMVIQNPRYQVTQFGKPVTLSCSQTLNHNVMYWYQQKSSQAPKLLFHYYDKDFNNEADTPDNFQSRRPNTSFCFLDIRSPGLGDTAMYLCATSRDRVGYGYTFGSGTRLTVV.

This clonotype turned up a few times. The rearrangement joins TRBV6-1 to TRBJ1-5, with D uncertain. With 6 bases removed from V and 6 bases from J, the gap between germline ends came to 18 bases. Per the germline V gene, CDR1 is MNHNS and CDR2 is SASEGT. There are 15 residues in the CDR3. This CDR3 reads CASSLGDGVSQPQHF. CDR3 sequence (DNA): TGTGCCAGCAGCCTCGGGGATGGGGTCAGTCAGCCCCAGCATTTT.

At least ten counts were recorded for this clonotype. The chain combines TRBV5-1 with TRBJ1-2, with no clear D. The ends were cut back, 0 bases at V and 4 bases at J, with 10 bases in the middle. This CDR3 region has 14 residues. Germline CDR1 and CDR2: SGHRS and YFSETQ. Here the CDR3 reads CASSLGGLGYGYTF. In DNA form, the CDR3 reads TGCGCCAGCAGCTTGGGAGGGTTAGGCTATGGCTACACCTTC. The full variable domain, with the rest looked up from reference TRBV5-1 and TRBJ1-2, is KAGVTQTPRYLIKTRGQQVTLSCSPISGHRSVSWYQQTPGQGLQFLFEYFSETQRNKGNFPGRFSGRQFSNSRSEMNVSTLELGDSALYLCASSLGGLGYGYTFGSGTRLTVV.

V usage is TRBV6-1 and J usage is TRBJ2-7, with D perhaps matching TRBD2 (5 bases). The CDR3 covers 15 residues. The V gene lost 6 bases and the J gene lost 0 bases, with 15 bases spanning the gap. Germline V gives CDR1 MNHNS, CDR2 SASEGT. The CDR3 DNA reads TGTGCCAGCAGAAAACTCGGTGGGAGCTCCTACGAGCAGTACTTC. Its translation is CASRKLGGSSYEQYF.

V gene TRBV20-1 combines with J gene TRBJ2-7; 9 bases align to TRBD1. V shed 6 bases and J 0 bases; nucleotides not matched to a gene: 12. CDR1 is DFQATT, CDR2 SNEGSKA, per germline (reference sequence). This CDR3 is built from 16 residues. CDR3 DNA: TGCAGTGCGCCCACTCCGGGACAGGGTTTCTCCTACGAGCAGTACTTC. It specifies CSAPTPGQGFSYEQYF.

This clonotype was observed many times. J is TRBJ2-7 and V is TRBV29-1; TRBD2 matches 10 bases. Germline CDR1 is SQVTM and CDR2 is ANQGSEA. J was trimmed by 4 bases and V by 3 bases; bases with no gene match: 3. This CDR3 is 13 amino acids long. CDR3 residues: CSVEASGRYEQYF. The CDR3 nucleotides are TGCAGCGTTGAGGCTAGCGGGAGATACGAGCAGTACTTC.

This clonotype came up a few times. The chain has TRBV7-2 and TRBJ2-1; tentative D call: TRBD1 (5 bases). CDR1 and CDR2 from the germline V gene are SGHTA and FQGNSA. The CDR3 is made up of 14 amino acids. Trimming stripped 9 bases from V and 2 bases from J, with 14 bases between. The CDR3 coding sequence is TGTGCCAGTCAAGGAAAGGGGCCCTACAATGAGCAGTTCTTC. Translation gives CASQGKGPYNEQFF. The full variable domain, its missing parts supplied by reference TRBV7-2 and TRBJ2-1, is GAGVSQSPSNKVTEKGKDVELRCDPISGHTALYWYRQSLGQGLEFLIYFQGNSAPDKSGLPSDRFSAERTGGSVSTLTIQRTQQEDSAVYLCASQGKGPYNEQFFGPGTRLTVL.

This clonotype was found many times. The V call is TRBV5-1, the J call TRBJ2-5, with D maybe TRBD1 (6 bases). The V end was cut by 7 bases, the J end by 5 bases, with 21 bases between. The germline V gene encodes CDR1 SGHRS and CDR2 YFSETQ. This CDR3 has 15 residues. The CDR3 loop is CASAAGGTFGETQYF. CDR3 nucleotide sequence: TGCGCCAGCGCGGCCGGTGGGACATTCGGCGAGACCCAGTACTTC.

This clonotype was seen more than once but under ten times. This rearrangement joins TRBV12-3 or TRBV12-4 to TRBJ1-1, with D tentatively TRBD1 (5 bases). The CDR3 sequence is 13 residues long. V lost 7 bases and J lost 4, with 13 bases in between. In DNA, the CDR3 is TGTGCCAGCACCCCGAGGGGTGGCACTGAAGCTTTCTTT. Translating gives CASTPRGGTEAFF.

This clonotype came up a few times. V usage is TRBV20-1 and J usage is TRBJ2-1; 9 bases fit TRBD2. The junction had 12 bases not matched to a gene; V was cut back by 2 bases and J by 16 bases. This CDR3 is 13 amino acids long. Germline assignment: CDR1 DFQATT and CDR2 SNEGSKA (reference sequence). This CDR3 is CSARSGGPSPQFF. The CDR3 nucleotides are TGCAGTGCTAGAAGCGGGGGGCCCTCTCCACAATTCTTC.

This clonotype was counted a few times. The chain employs TRBV7-2 and TRBJ2-1; D tentatively fits TRBD1 or TRBD2 (5 bases each). CDR1 is SGHTA and CDR2 is FQGNSA in the germline V gene. This CDR3 region has 14 residues. The V end was cut by 5 bases, the J end by 10 bases, with 18 bases between. CDR3 region: CASSVSRGSSEQFF. The DNA of the CDR3 is TGTGCCAGCAGCGTAAGCCGGGGCTCAAGCGAGCAGTTCTTC.

In this sample, this clonotype turned up a few times. The V call is TRBV3-1, the J call TRBJ2-3; 8 nucleotides match TRBD2. Germline V gene sequence: CDR1 LGHDT, CDR2 YNNKEL (reference sequence). V trimming: 6 bases; J trimming: 9 bases; junction bases outside the gene matches: 11. The CDR3 is 14 amino acids. CDR3 nucleotides: TGTGCCAGCAGATTATTTCGGGAGGGCCTGACGCAGTATTTT. Translated: CASRLFREGLTQYF.

V usage is TRBV4-2 and J usage is TRBJ1-4; D is possibly TRBD1 (5 bases). The CDR3 runs to 14 residues. Germline assignment: CDR1 LGHNA and CDR2 YNFKEQ. V lost 4 bases to trimming and J lost 4 bases, with 10 bases between them. The CDR3 is CASSLQGDNEKLFF. CDR3 coding DNA: TGTGCCAGCAGCCTTCAGGGTGATAATGAAAAACTGTTTTTT.

This clonotype appeared a few times. The chain combines TRBV27 with TRBJ1-2; D might be TRBD1 (5 bases). Looked up from germline, CDR1 is MNHEY and CDR2 is SMNVEV (reference sequence). The length of the CDR3 is 15 residues. V was cut by 5 bases and J by 4 bases, with 17 bases left in between. CDR3 nucleotides: TGTGCCAGCAGTCCCCTAGGGAGGGGAGGCTATGGCTACACCTTC. Translated, it gives CASSPLGRGGYGYTF.

On this clonotype itself: Mismatch with germline at one junction end may stem from a read error. The V call is TRBV20-1, the J call TRBJ2-2; 8 nucleotides align to TRBD2. This CDR3 comprises 17 residues. Per the germline V gene, CDR1 is DFQATT and CDR2 is SNEGSKA (reference sequence). The CDR3 sequence is CCARSITSGSNTGELFF. The CDR3 nucleotides are TGCTGTGCTAGATCGATTACTAGCGGTTCGAACACCGGGGAGCTGTTTTTT.